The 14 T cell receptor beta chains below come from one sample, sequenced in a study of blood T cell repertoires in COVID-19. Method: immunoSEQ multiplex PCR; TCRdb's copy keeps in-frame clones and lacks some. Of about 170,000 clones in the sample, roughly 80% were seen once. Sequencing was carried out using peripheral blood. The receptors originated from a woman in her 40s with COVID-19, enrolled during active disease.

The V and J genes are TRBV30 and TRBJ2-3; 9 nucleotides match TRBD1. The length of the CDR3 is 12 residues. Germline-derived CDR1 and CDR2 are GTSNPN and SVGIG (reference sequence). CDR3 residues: CARDRVTDTQYF. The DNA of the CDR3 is TGTGCGCGGGACAGGGTCACAGATACGCAGTATTTT.

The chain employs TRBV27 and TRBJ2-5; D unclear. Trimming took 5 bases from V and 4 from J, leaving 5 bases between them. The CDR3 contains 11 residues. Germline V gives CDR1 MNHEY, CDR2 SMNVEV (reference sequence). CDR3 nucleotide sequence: TGTGCCAGCAGTACCGGAGAGACCCAGTACTTC. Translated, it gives CASSTGETQYF.

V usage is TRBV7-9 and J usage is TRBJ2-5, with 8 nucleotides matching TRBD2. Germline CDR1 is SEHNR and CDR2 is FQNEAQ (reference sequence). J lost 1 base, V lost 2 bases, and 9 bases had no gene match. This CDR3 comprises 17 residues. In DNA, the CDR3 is TGTGCCAGCAGCTTATATTCTCTAGCGGGTTCCCAAGAGACCCAGTACTTC. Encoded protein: CASSLYSLAGSQETQYF. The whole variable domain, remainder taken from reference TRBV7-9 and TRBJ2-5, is DTGVSQNPRHKITKRGQNVTFRCDPISEHNRLYWYRQTLGQGPEFLTYFQNEAQLEKSRLLSDRFSAERPKGSFSTLEIQRTEQGDSAMYLCASSLYSLAGSQETQYFGPGTRLLVL.

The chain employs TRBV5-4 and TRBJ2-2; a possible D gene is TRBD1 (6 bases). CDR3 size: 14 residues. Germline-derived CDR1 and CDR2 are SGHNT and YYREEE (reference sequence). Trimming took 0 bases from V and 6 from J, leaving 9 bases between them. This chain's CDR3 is CASSLEQGAGELFF. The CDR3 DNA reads TGTGCCAGCAGCTTGGAACAGGGCGCCGGGGAGCTGTTTTTT.

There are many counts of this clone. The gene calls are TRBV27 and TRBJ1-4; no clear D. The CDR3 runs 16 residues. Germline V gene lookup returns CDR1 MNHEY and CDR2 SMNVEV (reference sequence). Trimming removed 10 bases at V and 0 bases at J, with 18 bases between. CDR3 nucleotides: TGTGCCACCACTAAGGACTTCCCGGCAACTAATGAAAAACTGTTTTTT. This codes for CATTKDFPATNEKLFF.

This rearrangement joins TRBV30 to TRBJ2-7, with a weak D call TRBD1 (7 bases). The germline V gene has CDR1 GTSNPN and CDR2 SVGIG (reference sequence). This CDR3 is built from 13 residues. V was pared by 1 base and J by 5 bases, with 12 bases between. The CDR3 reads CAWSGGTDDEQYV. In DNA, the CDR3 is TGTGCCTGGAGTGGCGGGACAGACGACGAGCAGTACGTC.

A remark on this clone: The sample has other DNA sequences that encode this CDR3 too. The CDR3 sequence is CASSLLEAFF. In DNA, the CDR3 is TGTGCCAGCAGCTTATTAGAAGCTTTCTTT. The genes are TRBV7-6 and TRBJ1-1; no clear D gene. V shed 2 bases and J shed 8 bases, with 3 bases lying between them. The germline V gene has CDR1 SGHVS and CDR2 FNYEAQ. The CDR3 sequence is 10 residues long.

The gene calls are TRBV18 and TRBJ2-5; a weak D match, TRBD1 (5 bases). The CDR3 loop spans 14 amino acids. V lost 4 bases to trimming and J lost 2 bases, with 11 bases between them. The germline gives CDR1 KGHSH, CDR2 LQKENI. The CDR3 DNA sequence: TGTGCCAGCTCACTAAAGACAGTTCAAGAGACCCAGTACTTC. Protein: CASSLKTVQETQYF.

CDR3 loop: CASSFGGRVGTQYF. The CDR3 DNA is TGTGCCAGCAGTTTCGGGGGGCGAGTGGGGACCCAGTACTTC. This rearrangement joins TRBV28 to TRBJ2-5; perhaps TRBD2 as D (7 bases). The CDR3 has 14 residues. Trimming took off 3 bases at V and 7 bases at J, with 15 bases between the two ends. In germline, CDR1 is MDHEN, CDR2 SYDVKM. The full variable domain, with the rest looked up from reference TRBV28 and TRBJ2-5, is DVKVTQSSRYLVKRTGEKVFLECVQDMDHENMFWYRQDPGLGLRLIYFSYDVKMKEKGDIPEGYSVSREKKERFSLILESASTNQTSMYLCASSFGGRVGTQYFGPGTRLLVL.

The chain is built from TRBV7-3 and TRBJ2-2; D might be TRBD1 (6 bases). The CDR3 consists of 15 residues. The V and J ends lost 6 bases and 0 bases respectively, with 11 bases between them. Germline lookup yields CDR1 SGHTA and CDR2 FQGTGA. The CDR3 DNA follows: TGTGCCAGCAGTCAGGGGTGGGCGAACACCGGGGAGCTGTTTTTT. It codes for CASSQGWANTGELFF. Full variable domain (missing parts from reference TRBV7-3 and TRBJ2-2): GAGVSQTPSNKVTEKGKYVELRCDPISGHTALYWYRQSLGQGPEFLIYFQGTGAADDSGLPNDRFFAVRPEGSVSTLKIQRTERGDSAVYLCASSQGWANTGELFFGEGSRLTVL.

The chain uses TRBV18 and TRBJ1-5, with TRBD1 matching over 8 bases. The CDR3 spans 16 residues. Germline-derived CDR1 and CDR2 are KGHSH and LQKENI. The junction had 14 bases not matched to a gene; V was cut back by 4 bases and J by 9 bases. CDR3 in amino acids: CASSLTRGQDVGPQHF. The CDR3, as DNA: TGTGCCAGCTCACTCACCCGGGGACAGGATGTAGGGCCCCAGCATTTT. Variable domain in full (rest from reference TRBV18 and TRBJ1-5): NAGVMQNPRHLVRRRGQEARLRCSPMKGHSHVYWYRQLPEEGLKFMVYLQKENIIDESGMPKERFSAEFPKEGPSILRIQQVVRGDSAAYFCASSLTRGQDVGPQHFGDGTRLSIL.

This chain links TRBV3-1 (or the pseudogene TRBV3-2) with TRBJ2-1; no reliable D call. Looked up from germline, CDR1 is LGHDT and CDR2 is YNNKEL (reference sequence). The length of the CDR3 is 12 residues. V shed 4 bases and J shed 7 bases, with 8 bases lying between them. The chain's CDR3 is CASSPRYNEQFF. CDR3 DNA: TGTGCCAGCAGCCCCCGTTATAATGAGCAGTTCTTC.

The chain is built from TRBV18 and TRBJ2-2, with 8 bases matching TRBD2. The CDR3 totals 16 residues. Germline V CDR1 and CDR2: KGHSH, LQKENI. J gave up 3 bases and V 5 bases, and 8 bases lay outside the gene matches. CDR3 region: CASSTLALADTGELFF. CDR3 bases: TGTGCCAGCTCAACACTTGCACTAGCGGACACCGGGGAGCTGTTTTTT. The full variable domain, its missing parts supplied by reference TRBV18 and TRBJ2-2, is NAGVMQNPRHLVRRRGQEARLRCSPMKGHSHVYWYRQLPEEGLKFMVYLQKENIIDESGMPKERFSAEFPKEGPSILRIQQVVRGDSAAYFCASSTLALADTGELFFGEGSRLTVL.

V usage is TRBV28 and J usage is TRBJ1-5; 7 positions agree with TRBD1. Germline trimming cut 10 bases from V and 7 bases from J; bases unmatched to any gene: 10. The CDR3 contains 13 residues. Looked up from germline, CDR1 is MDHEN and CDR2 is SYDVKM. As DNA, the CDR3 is TGTGCCACCACAGCAGGGGGTAGCCAGCCCCAGCATTTT. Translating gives CATTAGGSQPQHF.